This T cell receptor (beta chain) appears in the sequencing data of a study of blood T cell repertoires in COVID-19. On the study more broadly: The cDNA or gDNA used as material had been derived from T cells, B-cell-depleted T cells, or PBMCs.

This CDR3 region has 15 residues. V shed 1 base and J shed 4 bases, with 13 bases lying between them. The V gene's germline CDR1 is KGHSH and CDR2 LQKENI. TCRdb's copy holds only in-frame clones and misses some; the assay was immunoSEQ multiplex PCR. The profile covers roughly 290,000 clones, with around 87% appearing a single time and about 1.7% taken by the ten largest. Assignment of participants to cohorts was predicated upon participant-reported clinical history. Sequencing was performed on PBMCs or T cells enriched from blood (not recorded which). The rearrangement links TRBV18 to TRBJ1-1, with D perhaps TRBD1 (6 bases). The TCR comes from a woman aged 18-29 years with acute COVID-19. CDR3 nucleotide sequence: TGTGCCAGCTCACCACAAAAGGGACACATCACTGAAGCTTTCTTT. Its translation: CASSPQKGHITEAFF.